This T cell receptor beta chain originates from a study of T cells after yellow fever vaccination. MiXCR, applied by TCRdb to the 5' RACE reads, yields one record per CDR3 protein. The sample includes 300,000 or so distinct CDR3 sequences, around 3.9% of them seen just once. This CDR3 has 12 amino acids. Trimming removed 5 bases from V and 2 bases from J, with 7 bases in between. Germline-derived CDR1 and CDR2 are SGHTA and FQGNSA. This clonotype has more than one count but fewer than ten. The specimen was PBMCs, collected 5 days after the yellow fever booster vaccination. This clonotype was obtained from a man between 18 and 29 years old who received the YFV17D yellow fever vaccine. V is TRBV7-2 and J is TRBJ2-7; D gene ambiguous. In DNA form, the CDR3 reads TGTGCCAGCAGCCCGTTAGCCTACGAGCAGTACTTC. As protein: CASSPLAYEQYF.